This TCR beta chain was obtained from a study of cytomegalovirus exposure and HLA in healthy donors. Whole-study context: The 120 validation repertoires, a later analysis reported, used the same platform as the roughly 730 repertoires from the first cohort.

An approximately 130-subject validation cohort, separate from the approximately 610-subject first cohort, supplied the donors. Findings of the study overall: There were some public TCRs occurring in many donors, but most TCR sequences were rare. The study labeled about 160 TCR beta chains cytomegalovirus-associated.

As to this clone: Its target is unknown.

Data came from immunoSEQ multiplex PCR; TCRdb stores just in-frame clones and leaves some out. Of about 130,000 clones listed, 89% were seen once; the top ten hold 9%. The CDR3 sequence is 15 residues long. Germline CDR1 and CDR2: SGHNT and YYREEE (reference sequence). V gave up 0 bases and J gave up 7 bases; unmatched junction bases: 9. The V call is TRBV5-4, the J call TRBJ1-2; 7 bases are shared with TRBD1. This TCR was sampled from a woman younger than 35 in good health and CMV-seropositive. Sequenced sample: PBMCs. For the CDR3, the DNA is TGTGCCAGCAGCTTGGCAGGGGGACAAATGGGTGGCTACACCTTC. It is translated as CASSLAGGQMGGYTF.